The next 5 T cell receptor beta chains were all read from a single sample in a study of blood T cell repertoires in COVID-19. Clones were read by immunoSEQ multiplex PCR, and TCRdb kept only the in-frame ones, dropping some. The data show tens of thousands of clones, with around three quarters seen just once and 35% held by the top ten. Sequencing was carried out using peripheral blood. Receptors were obtained from a woman in her seventies with acute or convalescent COVID-19.

The CDR3 here is CASSNQGNQPQHF. DNA of the CDR3: TGTGCCAGCAGCAATCAGGGAAATCAGCCCCAGCATTTT. This sequence joins TRBV27 and TRBJ1-5; the D gene is possibly TRBD1 (5 bases). The CDR3 has 13 amino acids. CDR1 is MNHEY and CDR2 is SMNVEV in the germline V gene (reference sequence). The V end was cut by 6 bases, the J end by 4 bases, with 10 bases between.

V is TRBV2 and J is TRBJ1-2, with no clear D. The CDR3 contains 14 residues. Germline V lookup: CDR1 SNHLY, CDR2 FYNNEI. V was clipped by 6 bases and J by 5 bases, with 16 bases between them. The CDR3 loop reads CASSLSLGAYGYTF. CDR3 sequence (DNA): TGTGCCAGCAGCCTTTCTCTAGGAGCGTATGGCTACACCTTC.

Many counts were recorded for this clone. The chain has TRBV6-5 and TRBJ1-1; D gene uncertain. V lost 2 bases and J 6 bases, leaving 10 bases between the germline ends. The CDR3 covers 13 residues. The germline V gene encodes CDR1 MNHEY and CDR2 SVGAGI. CDR3 sequence reads: CASSYTGVAEAFF. The CDR3 DNA follows: TGTGCCAGCAGTTACACCGGGGTGGCTGAAGCTTTCTTT.

V is TRBV4-1 and J is TRBJ2-3; D call uncertain. Germline-derived CDR1 and CDR2 are MGHRA and YSYEKL. Trimming removed 0 bases at V and 6 bases at J, with 13 bases between. The CDR3 extends over 15 amino acids. CDR3 sequence: CASSQDGQVADTQYF. The CDR3 nucleotides are TGCGCCAGCAGCCAAGACGGCCAGGTTGCCGATACGCAGTATTTT.

The V and J genes are TRBV7-2 and TRBJ2-1; maybe TRBD2 (6 bases). The CDR3 is 14 amino acids. Germline V gives CDR1 SGHTA, CDR2 FQGNSA. Trimming took 2 bases from V and 6 from J, leaving 11 bases between them. For the CDR3, the DNA is TGTGCCAGCAGCTTACGTCGGGGGTTCAATGAGCAGTTCTTC. Translating it yields CASSLRRGFNEQFF.